Listed here is a single TCR beta chain. The data belong to a study of blood T cell repertoires in COVID-19. Overall study context: Samples came from the United States, Italy and Spain, spanning acute and convalescent COVID-19.

Germline CDR1 is LNHDA and CDR2 is SQIVND (reference sequence). V gave up 11 bases and J gave up 5 bases, with 18 bases separating them. The CDR3 runs to 14 residues. The table came from immunoSEQ multiplex PCR; TCRdb's copy has only in-frame clones and leaves some out. The sample lists over 250,000 clones; more than 70% were seen once. V gene TRBV19 combines with J gene TRBJ2-2; a weak D match, TRBD2 (6 bases). Sequencing was carried out using peripheral blood. The sequence was collected from a woman aged 40 to 49 who had recovered from COVID-19. The CDR3 reads CASNTGTRTGELFF. As DNA, the CDR3 is TGTGCCTCAAACACCGGGACTCGAACCGGGGAGCTGTTTTTT.